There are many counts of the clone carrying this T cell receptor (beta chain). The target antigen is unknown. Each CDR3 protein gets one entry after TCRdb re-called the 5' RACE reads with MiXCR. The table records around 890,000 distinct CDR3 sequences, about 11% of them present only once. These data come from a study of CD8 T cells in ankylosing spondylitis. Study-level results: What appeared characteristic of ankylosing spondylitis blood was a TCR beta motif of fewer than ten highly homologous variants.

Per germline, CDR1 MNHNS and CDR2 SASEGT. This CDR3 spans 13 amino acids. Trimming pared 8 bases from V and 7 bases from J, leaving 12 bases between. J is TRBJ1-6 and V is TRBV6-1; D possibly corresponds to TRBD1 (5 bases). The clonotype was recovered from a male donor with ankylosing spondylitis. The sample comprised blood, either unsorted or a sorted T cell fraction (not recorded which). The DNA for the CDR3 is TGTGCCAGCCGCCGGGACGCGAATTCACCCCTCCACTTT. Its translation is CASRRDANSPLHF.